Shown below are 29 T cell receptor beta chains from a single sample sequenced in a study of naive and memory T cell subsets. For blood and skin samples, reverse transcription used TCR alpha and beta constant primers. MiXCR, applied by TCRdb to the UMI-ligation and nested PCR reads, yields one record per CDR3 protein. The profile covers about 18,000 distinct CDR3 sequences, with less than 9.5% appearing a single time and about 6.8% taken by the ten largest. Stated treatment: skin biopsy from PPD injection site in Mantoux-positive individual. Reverse transcription used DNase-treated unsorted total RNA, aiming for roughly 1 to 1,100 ng. The material was skin, obtained from a tuberculin skin test site. These receptors all stem from an adult in good health.

This clonotype is labeled as medium-sized. The chain employs TRBV7-2 and TRBJ2-1; 7 bases fit TRBD2. The germline CDR1 and CDR2 sequences are SGHTA and FQGNSA. Trimming removed 1 base from V and 2 bases from J; junction bases left unmatched: 17. The CDR3 is made up of 20 amino acids. For the CDR3, the DNA is TGTGCCAGCAGCTTAGTGGGTCACGCGGGAGCTGGTAACACCTACAATGAGCAGTTCTTC. Translation gives CASSLVGHAGAGNTYNEQFF. The full variable domain, in which reference TRBV7-2 and TRBJ2-1 provide the parts outside the CDR3, is GAGVSQSPSNKVTEKGKDVELRCDPISGHTALYWYRQSLGQGLEFLIYFQGNSAPDKSGLPSDRFSAERTGGSVSTLTIQRTQQEDSAVYLCASSLVGHAGAGNTYNEQFFGPGTRLTVL.

This clonotype was counted ten times or more. The chain employs TRBV7-2 and TRBJ2-7; D perhaps matches TRBD2 (6 bases). Germline V lookup: CDR1 SGHTA, CDR2 FQGNSA. Trimming removed 1 base at V and 6 bases at J, with 10 bases between. The CDR3 covers 13 residues. Written as DNA, the CDR3 is TGTGCCAGCAGCTTAGGGAGGGATTCCGAGCAGTACTTC. Translation gives CASSLGRDSEQYF.

Many counts were recorded for this clonotype. V is TRBV5-1 and J is TRBJ2-3; 9 nucleotides agree with TRBD1. The germline CDR1 and CDR2 sequences are SGHRS and YFSETQ. CDR3 size: 14 residues. V gave up 0 bases and J gave up 5 bases; unmatched junction bases: 1. CDR3 sequence: CASSLGQGEDTQYF. DNA for the CDR3: TGCGCCAGCAGCTTGGGACAGGGGGAAGATACGCAGTATTTT.

This clonotype was counted only a few times. This rearrangement joins TRBV4-3 to TRBJ2-7, with TRBD1 identical over 7 bases. The length of the CDR3 is 14 residues. Unmatched junction bases numbered 5, after V lost 0 bases and J lost 6 bases. Germline V gene lookup returns CDR1 LGHNA and CDR2 YSLEER. CDR3 bases: TGCGCCAGCAGCCAAGACCAGGGGGTGGTCGAGCAGTACTTC. Translation gives CASSQDQGVVEQYF.

The chain employs TRBV5-8 and TRBJ2-7, with D unresolved. The CDR3 contains 12 residues. V lost 6 bases and J lost 2, with 9 bases in between. Germline CDR1 and CDR2: SGHTS and YDEGEE. CDR3 loop: CASNHRTYEQYF. CDR3 bases: TGTGCCAGCAACCACCGGACCTACGAGCAGTACTTC.

This clonotype occurred many times. This sequence joins TRBV11-2 and TRBJ2-6, with unresolved D. Trimming shortened V by 4 bases and J by 3 bases, and 7 bases separated the two germline ends. Germline CDR1 reads SGHAT; CDR2 reads FQNNGV. This CDR3 has 14 residues. CDR3 in DNA: TGTGCCAGCAGCTCCACCTATGGGGCCAACGTCCTGACTTTC. Amino acid sequence: CASSSTYGANVLTF.

This clonotype was observed at least ten times. This chain's CDR3 is CASSPKAYNEQFF. Here the CDR3 DNA reads TGCGCCAGCAGCCCGAAAGCCTACAATGAGCAGTTCTTC. The rearrangement links TRBV10-2 to TRBJ2-1; no clear D. The germline V gene has CDR1 WSHSY and CDR2 SAAADI. This CDR3 is 13 amino acids long. With 6 bases removed from V and 2 bases from J, the gap between germline ends came to 8 bases.

This clonotype was recorded many times. The CDR3 protein is CASSQDRGRDTIYF. The DNA for the CDR3 is TGCGCCAGCAGCCAAGACCGGGGCCGGGACACCATATATTTT. The V call is TRBV4-1, the J call TRBJ1-3; a possible D gene is TRBD1 (5 bases). Trimming shortened V by 0 bases and J by 8 bases, and 11 bases separated the two germline ends. Per germline, CDR1 MGHRA and CDR2 YSYEKL. The CDR3 is made up of 14 amino acids.

This clonotype was found many times. The chain uses TRBV7-2 and TRBJ2-2; D gene uncertain. V was trimmed by 3 bases and J by 1 base, leaving 6 bases between them. Germline values: CDR1 SGHTA, CDR2 FQGNSA. This CDR3 contains 14 residues. In DNA, the CDR3 is TGTGCCAGCAGCTTTTCGGGGAACACCGGGGAGCTGTTTTTT. It encodes CASSFSGNTGELFF.

Comments on this clonotype: A much larger clonotype is one base distant, so this may be a read error. This chain uses TRBV27 with TRBJ2-7; D call uncertain. The CDR3 consists of 12 residues. Per germline, CDR1 MNHEY and CDR2 SMNVEV (reference sequence). DNA for the CDR3: TGTGCCAGAAGTTTTCAAGCAGGCGAGCAGTACTTC. It is translated as CARSFQAGEQYF.

This clonotype was recorded many times. This chain links TRBV11-2 with TRBJ2-3; D is perhaps TRBD1 (6 bases). Germline loops: CDR1 SGHAT, CDR2 FQNNGV. This CDR3 has 14 residues. Trimming left V 6 bases short and J 3 bases short, with 13 bases between. CDR3 sequence: CASSRTVSTDTQYF. The CDR3, as DNA: TGTGCCAGCAGTCGGACAGTTTCTACAGATACGCAGTATTTT.

V is TRBV29-1 and J is TRBJ2-3; 8 bases align to TRBD1. The V segment lost 4 bases and the J segment 6 bases; nucleotides outside the gene matches: 30. The CDR3 has 21 amino acids. Germline V CDR1 and CDR2: SQVTM, ANQGSEA. The CDR3 is CSVGSPPQGADRGHRRDTQYF. The CDR3, as DNA: TGCAGCGTTGGTTCGCCCCCTCAGGGGGCGGATCGGGGGCACAGGAGGGATACGCAGTATTTT.

This clonotype was found a few times. This chain uses TRBV3-1 with TRBJ1-6; 7 bases fit TRBD1. The germline V gene encodes CDR1 LGHDT and CDR2 YNNKEL (reference sequence). The J segment lost 3 bases and the V segment lost 1 base, leaving 6 bases of the junction unmatched. The CDR3 spans 17 residues. The CDR3 loop is CASSQVWDSLYNSPLHF. The CDR3 nucleotides are TGTGCCAGCAGCCAAGTATGGGACAGCCTCTATAATTCACCCCTCCACTTT.

This clonotype has at least ten counts. This chain links TRBV12-3 or TRBV12-4 with TRBJ2-7; the match to TRBD1 covers 11 bases. The trim removed 5 bases at V and 3 bases at J, leaving 3 bases unmatched. This CDR3 spans 14 amino acids. The chain's CDR3 is CASSPGQGGYEQYF. The CDR3 DNA reads TGTGCCAGCAGTCCGGGACAGGGGGGCTACGAGCAGTACTTC.

This clonotype was counted many times. The gene calls are TRBV10-3 and TRBJ2-1; 9 nucleotides match TRBD2. V lost 3 bases to trimming and J lost 9 bases; unmatched junction nucleotides: 6. The CDR3 loop spans 14 amino acids. Per germline, CDR1 ENHRY and CDR2 SYGVKD. CDR3 DNA sequence: TGTGCCATCAGTGACGCGGGAGGGCCTGTTGAGCAGTTCTTC. This sequence encodes CAISDAGGPVEQFF.

In its sample, this clonotype ranks as medium-sized. The chain is built from TRBV20-1 and TRBJ2-6, with D perhaps assigned TRBD1 or TRBD2 (5 bases each). The CDR3 loop spans 18 amino acids. V lost 0 bases to trimming and J lost 0 bases, with 15 bases between them. Germline CDR1 DFQATT, CDR2 SNEGSKA (reference sequence). The DNA for the CDR3 is TGCAGTGCTAGAGATATAAGGGGTGGGAGCTCTGGGGCCAACGTCCTGACTTTC. Protein sequence: CSARDIRGGSSGANVLTF.

This clonotype rates as medium-sized. The chain's CDR3 is CSVARNTQYF. The CDR3 bases are TGCAGCGTTGCTCGTAATACGCAGTATTTT. The chain is built from TRBV29-1 and TRBJ2-3; D not certain. Per the germline V gene, CDR1 is SQVTM and CDR2 is ANQGSEA. V dropped 4 bases and J dropped 7 bases, with 6 bases sitting between them. The CDR3 covers 10 residues.

This clonotype was found many times. The gene calls are TRBV10-3 and TRBJ2-1, with TRBD2 as a possible D gene (7 bases). The CDR3 has 18 amino acids. V lost 2 bases to trimming and J lost 5 bases, with 22 bases between them. CDR1 is ENHRY and CDR2 is SYGVKD in the germline V gene. Written as DNA, the CDR3 is TGTGCCATCAGTGAGCCATGGATAGCGGGCTCAGGGGACAATGAGCAGTTCTTC. Translation gives CAISEPWIAGSGDNEQFF.

This clonotype was picked up a small number of times. This rearrangement joins TRBV5-4 to TRBJ1-2, with TRBD1 matching 8 bases. J was trimmed by 6 bases and V by 6 bases; bases with no gene match: 10. Germline V gene data show CDR1 as SGHNT and CDR2 as YYREEE (reference sequence). This CDR3 comprises 14 residues. The CDR3 loop is CASTGQGARDGYTF. The CDR3 DNA is TGTGCCAGCACAGGCCAGGGGGCGCGTGATGGCTACACCTTC.

The rearrangement joins TRBV10-1 to TRBJ2-1, with TRBD2 identical over 8 bases. The J segment lost 9 bases and the V segment lost 2 bases, leaving 9 bases of the junction unmatched. The germline gives CDR1 WNHNN, CDR2 SYGVQD (reference sequence). This CDR3 region has 15 residues. In nucleotides, the CDR3 is TGCGCCAGCAGTGAGGCCGGGGGGGCCGGGAGTGAGCAGTTCTTC. The encoded protein is CASSEAGGAGSEQFF.

This clonotype was counted a few times. One end of the junction does not line up with germline, which may come from a read error. This chain joins TRBV28 and TRBJ1-2; D is uncertain. Germline assignment: CDR1 MDHEN and CDR2 SYDVKM. The CDR3 covers 11 residues. Written as DNA, the CDR3 is TGTGCCAGCAGTCGAAACTATGGCGACACCTTC. Protein: CASSRNYGDTF.

This chain uses TRBV18 with TRBJ2-5; 8 bases are a match to TRBD1. Germline CDR1 is KGHSH and CDR2 is LQKENI. This CDR3 spans 17 amino acids. Losses at the gene ends were 3 bases for V and 5 bases for J; bases not matched to a gene: 14. Here the CDR3 DNA reads TGTGCCAGCTCACCCGTAAGAAGACAGGGGTTCGGTGAGACCCAGTACTTC. It specifies CASSPVRRQGFGETQYF.

This clonotype has a handful of counts. The rearrangement joins TRBV27 to TRBJ1-1; D possibly corresponds to TRBD1 (6 bases). Germline V gene lookup returns CDR1 MNHEY and CDR2 SMNVEV (reference sequence). The CDR3 is 13 residues long. The V end was cut by 4 bases, the J end by 5 bases, with 11 bases between. Here the CDR3 reads CASSYEGGTEAFF. The CDR3 nucleotides are TGTGCCAGCAGTTACGAGGGGGGAACTGAAGCTTTCTTT.

This clonotype has at least ten counts. The rearrangement joins TRBV20-1 to TRBJ2-2; TRBD2 is a possible D gene (5 bases). With 6 bases removed from V and 4 bases from J, the gap between germline ends came to 9 bases. The CDR3 runs 12 residues. Germline lookup yields CDR1 DFQATT and CDR2 SNEGSKA (reference sequence). The CDR3 DNA reads TGCAGTGCCACTAGTTTCACCGGGGAGCTGTTTTTT. Translated: CSATSFTGELFF.

This clonotype was counted many times. This sequence joins TRBV6-6 and TRBJ2-2; D uncertain. CDR1 and CDR2 from the germline V gene are MNHNY and SVGAGI (reference sequence). Trimming removed 2 bases at V and 0 bases at J, with 13 bases between. The CDR3 length is 17 residues. The CDR3 reads CASSYHAGQTNTGELFF. The CDR3 coding sequence is TGTGCCAGCAGTTACCACGCCGGCCAGACGAACACCGGGGAGCTGTTTTTT.

This clonotype showed up just a few times. The rearrangement uses TRBV12-3 or TRBV12-4 and TRBJ2-5, with D tentatively TRBD2 (5 bases). There are 13 residues in the CDR3. Trimming shortened V by 7 bases and J by 6 bases, and 15 bases separated the two germline ends. CDR3 in DNA: TGTGCCAGCAAGGGCCCAGCGGCGAAGACCCAGTACTTC. It specifies CASKGPAAKTQYF.

There are a few counts of this clonotype. This chain connects TRBV18 to TRBJ2-7; 8 positions match TRBD1. After removal of 4 bases from V and 0 bases from J, the junction contained 5 bases not matched to a gene. Germline V lookup: CDR1 KGHSH, CDR2 LQKENI. The CDR3 is 15 amino acids. CDR3 nucleotide sequence: TGTGCCAGCTCACATGGGACAGGCGCCTCCTACGAGCAGTACTTC. Encoded protein: CASSHGTGASYEQYF.

This clonotype was detected only a few times. The V gene is TRBV29-1, the J gene TRBJ2-1; no reliable D call. V shed 0 bases and J shed 1 base, with 22 bases lying between them. This CDR3 is 19 amino acids long. The V gene's germline CDR1 is SQVTM and CDR2 ANQGSEA. In DNA, the CDR3 is TGCAGCGTTGAAGATGTCTGGCCGTCGCAGGCGCGATCCTACAATGAGCAGTTCTTC. It codes for CSVEDVWPSQARSYNEQFF.

This clonotype was seen more than once but under ten times. The J gene is TRBJ2-2, the V gene TRBV28, with D perhaps matching TRBD1 (8 bases). CDR1 MDHEN and CDR2 SYDVKM come from the germline V gene. V gave up 8 bases and J gave up 6 bases, with 19 bases separating them. The CDR3 covers 15 residues. In DNA form, the CDR3 reads TGTGCCAGCGGTTCCACAGGGGGGGTCCCCGGGGAGCTGTTTTTT. Protein product: CASGSTGGVPGELFF.